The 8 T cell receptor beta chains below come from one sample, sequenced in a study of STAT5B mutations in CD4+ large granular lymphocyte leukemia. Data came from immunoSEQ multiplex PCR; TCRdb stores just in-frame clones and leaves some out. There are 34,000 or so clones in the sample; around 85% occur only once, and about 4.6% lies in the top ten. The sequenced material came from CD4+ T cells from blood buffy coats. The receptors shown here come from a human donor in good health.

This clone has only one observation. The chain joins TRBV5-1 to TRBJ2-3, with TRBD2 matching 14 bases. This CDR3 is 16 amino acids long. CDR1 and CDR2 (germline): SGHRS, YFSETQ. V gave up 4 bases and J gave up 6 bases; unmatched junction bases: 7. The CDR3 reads CASSLTSGRARDTQYF. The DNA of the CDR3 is TGCGCCAGCAGCCTGACTAGCGGGAGGGCCAGGGATACGCAGTATTTT.

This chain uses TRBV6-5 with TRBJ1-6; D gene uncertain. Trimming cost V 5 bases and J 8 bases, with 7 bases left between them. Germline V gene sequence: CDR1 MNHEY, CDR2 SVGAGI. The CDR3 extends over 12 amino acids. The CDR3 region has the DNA TGTGCCAGCAGTGGCCCCTATTCACCCCTCCACTTT. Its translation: CASSGPYSPLHF.

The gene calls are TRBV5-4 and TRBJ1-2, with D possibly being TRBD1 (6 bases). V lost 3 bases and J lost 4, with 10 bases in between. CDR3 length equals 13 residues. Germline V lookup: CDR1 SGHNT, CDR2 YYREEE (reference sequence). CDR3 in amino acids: CASSWGQLYGYTF. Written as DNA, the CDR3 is TGTGCCAGCAGCTGGGGACAACTCTATGGCTACACCTTC.

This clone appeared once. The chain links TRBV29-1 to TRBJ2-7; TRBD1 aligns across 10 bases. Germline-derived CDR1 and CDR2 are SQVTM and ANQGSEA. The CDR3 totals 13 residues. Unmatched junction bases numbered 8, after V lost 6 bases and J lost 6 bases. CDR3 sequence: CSVPGQGLSEQYF. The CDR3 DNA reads TGCAGCGTACCGGGACAGGGGCTCTCCGAGCAGTACTTC.

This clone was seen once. The CDR3 DNA reads TGTGCCAGCAGTTCACAGGAACTAGCCTACAATGAGCAGTTCTTC. Amino acids: CASSSQELAYNEQFF. The V gene is TRBV6-1, the J gene TRBJ2-1, with D perhaps matching TRBD1 or TRBD2 (5 bases each). Germline-derived CDR1 and CDR2 are MNHNS and SASEGT. The CDR3 is 15 residues long. V dropped 5 bases and J dropped 2 bases, with 13 bases sitting between them.

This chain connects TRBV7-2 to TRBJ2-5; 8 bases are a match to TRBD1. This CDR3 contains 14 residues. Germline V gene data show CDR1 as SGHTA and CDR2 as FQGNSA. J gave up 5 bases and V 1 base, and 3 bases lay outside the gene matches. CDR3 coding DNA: TGTGCCAGCAGCTTAGGGACAGGGTGGGAGACCCAGTACTTC. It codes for CASSLGTGWETQYF.

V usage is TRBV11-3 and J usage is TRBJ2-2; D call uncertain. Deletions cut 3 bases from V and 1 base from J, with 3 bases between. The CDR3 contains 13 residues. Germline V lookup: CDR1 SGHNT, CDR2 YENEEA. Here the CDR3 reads CASSLENTGELFF. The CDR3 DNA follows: TGTGCCAGCAGCTTGGAGAACACCGGGGAGCTGTTTTTT.

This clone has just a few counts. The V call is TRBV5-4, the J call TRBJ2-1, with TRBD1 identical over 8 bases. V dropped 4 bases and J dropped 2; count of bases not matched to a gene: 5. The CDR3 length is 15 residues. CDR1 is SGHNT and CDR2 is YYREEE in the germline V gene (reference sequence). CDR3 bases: TGTGCCAGCAGCGAGGACAGGGCGACCTACAATGAGCAGTTCTTC. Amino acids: CASSEDRATYNEQFF.